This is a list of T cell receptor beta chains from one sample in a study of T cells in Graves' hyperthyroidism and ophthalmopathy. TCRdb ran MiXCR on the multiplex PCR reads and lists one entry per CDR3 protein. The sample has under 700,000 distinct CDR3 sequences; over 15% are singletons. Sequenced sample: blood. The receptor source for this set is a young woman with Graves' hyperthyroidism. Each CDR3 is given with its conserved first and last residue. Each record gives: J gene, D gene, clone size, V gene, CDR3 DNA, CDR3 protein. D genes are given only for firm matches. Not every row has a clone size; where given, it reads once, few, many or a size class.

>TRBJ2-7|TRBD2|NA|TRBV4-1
TGCGCCAGCAGCCATGGGACTAGCGGGTCCTACGAGCAGTACTTC
CASSHGTSGSYEQYF
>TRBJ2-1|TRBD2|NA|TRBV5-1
TGCGCCAGCAGCTTACGGACTAGCGGGGATGAGCAGTTCTTC
CASSLRTSGDEQFF
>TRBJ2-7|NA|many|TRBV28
TGTGCCAGCAGTTTGATCAACCCTTACGAGCAGTACTTC
CASSLINPYEQYF
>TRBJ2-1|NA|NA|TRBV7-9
TGTGCCAGCAGCTTAGAGCAGGGGGAGCAGTTCTTC
CASSLEQGEQFF
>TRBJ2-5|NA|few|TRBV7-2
TGTGCCAGCAGCTTGCCCCCAATTGCGGGAGAGACCCAGTACTTC
CASSLPPIAGETQYF
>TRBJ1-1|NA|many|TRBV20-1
TGCAGTGCTAGAACCAGCAATCCGGACAAAATGGGTGAAGCTTTCTTT
CSARTSNPDKMGEAFF
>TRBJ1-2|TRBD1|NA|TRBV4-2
TGTGCCAGCAGCCAAGCGACAGGGCCCTATGGCTACACCTTC
CASSQATGPYGYTF
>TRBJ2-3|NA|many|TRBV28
TGTGCCAGCAGTTTAACTCGTGGTAGCGCCACAGATACGCAGTATTTT
CASSLTRGSATDTQYF
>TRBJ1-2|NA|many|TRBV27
TGTGCCAGCAGTACGACAGGCTATGGCTACACCTTC
CASSTTGYGYTF
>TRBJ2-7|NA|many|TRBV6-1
TGTGCCAGCAGTGACTCAACCTACGAGCAGTACTTC
CASSDSTYEQYF
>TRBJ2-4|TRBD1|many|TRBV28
TGTGCCAGCAGTTTGACAGGGGCCCACTCCAACATTCAGTACTTC
CASSLTGAHSNIQYF
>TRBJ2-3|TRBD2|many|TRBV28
TGTGCCAGCAGTCCCCGACTAGCGGGCGTCACTAGCACAGATACGCAGTATTTT
CASSPRLAGVTSTDTQYF
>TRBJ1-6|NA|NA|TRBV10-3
TGTGCCATCCGCCGCGGGGCCGGGGGTAGTAATTCACCCCTCCACTTT
CAIRRGAGGSNSPLHF
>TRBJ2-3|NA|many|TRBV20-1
TGCAGTGCGCAACAACTAGGGGTGGGGTCCGATACGCAGTATTTT
CSAQQLGVGSDTQYF
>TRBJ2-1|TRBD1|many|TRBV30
TGTGCCTTCCTCAACAGGGGCCGATACAATGAGCAGTTCTTC
CAFLNRGRYNEQFF
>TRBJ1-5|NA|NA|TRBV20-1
TGCAGTGCTGGGACATCTACGGGAAGCAATCAGCCCCAGCATTTT
CSAGTSTGSNQPQHF
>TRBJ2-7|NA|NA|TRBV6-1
TGTGCCCCTTTCCCCCTAGATGACAGCTCCTACGAGCAGTACTTC
CAPFPLDDSSYEQYF
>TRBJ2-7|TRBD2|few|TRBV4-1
TGCGCCAGCAGCCAAGATCTAGGCGGGGGTGCCTCCTACGAGCAGTACTTC
CASSQDLGGGASYEQYF
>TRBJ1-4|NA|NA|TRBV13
TGTGCCAGCAGCTTAACCGGGGGCGCGGGTAATGAAAAACTGTTTTTT
CASSLTGGAGNEKLFF
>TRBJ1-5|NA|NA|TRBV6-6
TGTGCCAGCAGTTACTCTAGGGGCGACAGCAATCAGCCCCAGCATTTT
CASSYSRGDSNQPQHF
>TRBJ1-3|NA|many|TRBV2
TGTGCCAGCACTGGAGGAAACACCATATATTTT
CASTGGNTIYF
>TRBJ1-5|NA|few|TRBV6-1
TGTGCCAGCAGTGTTGGGACGGAAAGCAATCAGCCCCAGCATTTT
CASSVGTESNQPQHF
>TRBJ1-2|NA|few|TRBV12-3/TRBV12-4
TGTGCCAGCGGGGGGGCAGACGGGGGGCTCTATGGCTACACCTTC
CASGGADGGLYGYTF
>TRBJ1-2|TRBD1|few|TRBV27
TGTGCCAGCACCCCCTGGACAGGGGGGCCCTATGGCTACACCTTC
CASTPWTGGPYGYTF
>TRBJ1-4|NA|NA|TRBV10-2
TGCGCCAGCAGTGAATCGGGGAAAGGGGAAAAACTGTTTTTT
CASSESGKGEKLFF
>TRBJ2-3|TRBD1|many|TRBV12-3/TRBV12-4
TGTGCCAGCAGTTTCGGGACAGGCATCACAGATACGCAGTATTTT
CASSFGTGITDTQYF
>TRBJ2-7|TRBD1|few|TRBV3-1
TGTGCCAGCAGGAAGACAGGGGCCTACGAGCAGTACTTC
CASRKTGAYEQYF
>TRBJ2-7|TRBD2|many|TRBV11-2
TGTGCCAGCAGCCCCCGGACTAGCGGGAGCGGATACGAGCAGTACTTC
CASSPRTSGSGYEQYF
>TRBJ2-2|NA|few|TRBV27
TGTGCCAGCAGATGGACGGCTGGCGGGGAGCTGTTTTTT
CASRWTAGGELFF
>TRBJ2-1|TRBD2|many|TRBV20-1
TGCAGTGCTCCCGGGACTAGCGGGTGGTATGACAATGAGCAGTTCTTC
CSAPGTSGWYDNEQFF
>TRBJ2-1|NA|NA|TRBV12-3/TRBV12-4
TGTGCCAGCAGTTATAGTAGTGGACACAATGAGCAGTTCTTC
CASSYSSGHNEQFF
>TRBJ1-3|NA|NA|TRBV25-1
TGTGCCAGCAGTGCAAGGGGCGAAGGAAACACCATATATTTT
CASSARGEGNTIYF
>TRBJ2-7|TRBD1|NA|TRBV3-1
TGTGCCAGCAGCCAAGGACACAGGGGCGAGCAGTACTTC
CASSQGHRGEQYF
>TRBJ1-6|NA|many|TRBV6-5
TGTGCCAGCAGTTACTTTGGTGGCTCCTATAATTCACCCCTCCACTTT
CASSYFGGSYNSPLHF
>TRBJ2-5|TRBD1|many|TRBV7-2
TGTGCCAGCAGCTTATTAGTGGGACAGGGGTGGCGAGAGACCCAGTACTTC
CASSLLVGQGWRETQYF
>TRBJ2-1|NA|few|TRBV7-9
TGTGCCAGCAGCTCGGTAGGGGGGGGAGGGACCTACAATGAGCAGTTCTTC
CASSSVGGGGTYNEQFF
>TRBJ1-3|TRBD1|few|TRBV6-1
TGTGCCAGCACAGACAGGGGCCGAAACACCATATATTTT
CASTDRGRNTIYF
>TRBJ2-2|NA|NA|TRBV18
TGTGCCAGCTCACCATGGAGCGGCGCCACCGGGGAGCTGTTTTTT
CASSPWSGATGELFF
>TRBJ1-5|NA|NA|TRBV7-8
TGTGCCAGCAGCTTACCAGGGGCGCAGCCCCAGCATTTT
CASSLPGAQPQHF
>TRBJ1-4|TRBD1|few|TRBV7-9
TGTGCCAGCAGCTTAGGGGACAGGGGCGAAGAAAAACTGTTTTTT
CASSLGDRGEEKLFF
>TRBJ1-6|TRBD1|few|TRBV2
TGTGCCAGCAGGCTTACAGGGGTGGGGTCACCCCTCCACTTT
CASRLTGVGSPLHF
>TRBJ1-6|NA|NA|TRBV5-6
TGTGCCAGCAGCTCGGGACTGAATAATTCACCCCTCCACTTT
CASSSGLNNSPLHF
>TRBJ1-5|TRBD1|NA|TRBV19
TGTGCCAGTAAGACAGGGCCGAATCAGCCCCAGCATTTT
CASKTGPNQPQHF